The sequence of this T cell receptor beta chain was determined in a study of cytomegalovirus exposure and HLA in healthy donors. Study-level points and caveats: The study labeled 150 to 200 TCR beta chains cytomegalovirus-associated.

It was with 60 Vbeta and 13 Jbeta primers that the PCR ran. Assay: immunoSEQ multiplex PCR; the TCRdb copy retains only in-frame clones and omits some. The sample yields about 160,000 clones, about 81% seen once. Between the trimmed V and J ends, which lost 4 bases and 6 bases, there was a span of 12 bases. The CDR3 is 13 residues long. Germline CDR1 and CDR2: KGHSH and LQKENI. With regard to this clone: Antigen specificity is unknown.

This chain links TRBV18 with TRBJ1-1, with D possibly TRBD1 on 5 matching bases. Sequencing used PBMCs. This receptor was obtained from a woman younger than 30 in good health and CMV-seronegative. The DNA of the CDR3 is TGTGCCAGCTCACATGGACGGGACTCTGAAGCTTTCTTT. Amino acids: CASSHGRDSEAFF.